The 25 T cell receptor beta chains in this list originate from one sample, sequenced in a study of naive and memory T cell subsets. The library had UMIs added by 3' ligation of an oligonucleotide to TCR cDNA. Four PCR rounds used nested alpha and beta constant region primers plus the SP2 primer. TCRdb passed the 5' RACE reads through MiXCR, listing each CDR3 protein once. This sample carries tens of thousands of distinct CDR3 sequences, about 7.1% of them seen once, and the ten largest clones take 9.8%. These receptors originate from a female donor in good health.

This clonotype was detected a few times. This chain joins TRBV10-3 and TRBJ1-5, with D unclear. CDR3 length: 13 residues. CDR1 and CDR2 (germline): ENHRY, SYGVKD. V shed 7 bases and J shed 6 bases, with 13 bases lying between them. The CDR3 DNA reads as TGTGCCATCACGGCCGGTCCGGGTCAGCCCCAGCATTTT. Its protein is CAITAGPGQPQHF.

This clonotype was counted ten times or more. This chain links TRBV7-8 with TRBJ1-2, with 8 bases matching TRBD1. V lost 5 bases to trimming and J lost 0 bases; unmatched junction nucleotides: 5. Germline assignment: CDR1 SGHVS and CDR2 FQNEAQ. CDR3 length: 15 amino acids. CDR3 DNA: TGTGCCAGCAGCGTGCAGGGGGCGGCTAACTATGGCTACACCTTC. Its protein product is CASSVQGAANYGYTF.

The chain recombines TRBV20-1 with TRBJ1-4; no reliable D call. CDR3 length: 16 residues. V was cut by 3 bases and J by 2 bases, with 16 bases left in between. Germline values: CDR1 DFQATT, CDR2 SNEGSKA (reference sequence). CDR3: CSARIATRRTNEKLFF. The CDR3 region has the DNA TGCAGTGCTAGGATCGCCACTAGGCGCACTAATGAAAAACTGTTTTTT.

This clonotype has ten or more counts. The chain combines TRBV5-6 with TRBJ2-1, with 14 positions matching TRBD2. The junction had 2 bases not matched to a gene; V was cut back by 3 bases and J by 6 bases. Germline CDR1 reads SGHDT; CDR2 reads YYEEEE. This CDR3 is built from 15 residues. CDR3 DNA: TGTGCCAGCAGCTGGGGACTAGCGGGGGTCAATGAGCAGTTCTTC. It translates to CASSWGLAGVNEQFF.

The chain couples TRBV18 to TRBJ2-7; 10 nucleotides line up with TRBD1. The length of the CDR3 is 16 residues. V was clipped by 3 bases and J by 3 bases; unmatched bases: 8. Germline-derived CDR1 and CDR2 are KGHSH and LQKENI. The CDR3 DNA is TGTGCCAGCTCACCCGGTTGGGGACAGGGGTTCTACGAGCAGTACTTC. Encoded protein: CASSPGWGQGFYEQYF.

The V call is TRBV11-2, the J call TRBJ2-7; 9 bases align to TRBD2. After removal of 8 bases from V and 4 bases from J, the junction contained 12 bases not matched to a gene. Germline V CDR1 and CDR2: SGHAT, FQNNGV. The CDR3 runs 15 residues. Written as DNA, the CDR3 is TGTGCCAGCTCCAGGGACGAGGGACTAGCATACGAGCAGTACTTC. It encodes CASSRDEGLAYEQYF.

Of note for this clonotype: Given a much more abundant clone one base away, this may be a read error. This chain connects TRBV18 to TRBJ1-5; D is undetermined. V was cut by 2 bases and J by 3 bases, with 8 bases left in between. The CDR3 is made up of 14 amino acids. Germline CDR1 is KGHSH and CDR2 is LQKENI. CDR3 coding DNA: TGTGCCAGCTCACCAACAGCGGCCAATCAGCCCCAGCATTTT. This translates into CASSPTAANQPQHF.

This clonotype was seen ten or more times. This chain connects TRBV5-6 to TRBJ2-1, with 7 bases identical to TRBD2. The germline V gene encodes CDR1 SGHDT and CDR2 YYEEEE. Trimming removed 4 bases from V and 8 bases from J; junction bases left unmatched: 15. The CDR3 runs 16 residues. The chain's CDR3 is CASSLEKRRGRDEQFF. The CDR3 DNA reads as TGTGCCAGCAGCCTTGAAAAGAGGCGCGGGAGAGATGAGCAGTTCTTC.

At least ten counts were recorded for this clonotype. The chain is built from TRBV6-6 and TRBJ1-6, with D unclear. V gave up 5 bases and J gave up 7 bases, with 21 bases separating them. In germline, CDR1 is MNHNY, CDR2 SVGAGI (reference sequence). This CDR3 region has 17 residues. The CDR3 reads CASSALKGLRLNSPLHF. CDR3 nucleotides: TGTGCCAGCAGTGCCCTGAAAGGCCTTCGTCTAAATTCACCCCTCCACTTT.

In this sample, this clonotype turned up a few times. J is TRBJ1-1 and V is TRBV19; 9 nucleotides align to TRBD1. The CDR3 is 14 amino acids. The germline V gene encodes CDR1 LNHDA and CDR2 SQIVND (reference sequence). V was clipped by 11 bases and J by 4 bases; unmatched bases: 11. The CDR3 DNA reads TGTGCCGCCCGACAGGGGGTATCTCGCACTGAAGCTTTCTTT. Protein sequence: CAARQGVSRTEAFF.

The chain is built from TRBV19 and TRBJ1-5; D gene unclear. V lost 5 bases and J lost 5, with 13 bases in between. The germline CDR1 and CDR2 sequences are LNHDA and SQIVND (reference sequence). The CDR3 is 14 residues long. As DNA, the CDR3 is TGTGCCAGTAGTCTGGGTTTCGGGGATCAGCCCCAGCATTTT. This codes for CASSLGFGDQPQHF. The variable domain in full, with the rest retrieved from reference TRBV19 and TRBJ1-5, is DGGITQSPKYLFRKEGQNVTLSCEQNLNHDAMYWYRQDPGQGLRLIYYSQIVNDFQKGDIAEGYSVSREKKESFPLTVTSAQKNPTAFYLCASSLGFGDQPQHFGDGTRLSIL.

The chain's CDR3 is CASSQIAGSNTGELFF. CDR3 DNA: TGCGCCAGCAGCCAAATAGCGGGGTCGAACACCGGGGAGCTGTTTTTT. The rearrangement links TRBV4-3 to TRBJ2-2; TRBD2 matches at 8 bases. Germline V lookup: CDR1 LGHNA, CDR2 YSLEER. Trimming at V came to 2 bases and at J to 0 bases, leaving 2 bases not matched to a gene. The length of the CDR3 is 16 residues.

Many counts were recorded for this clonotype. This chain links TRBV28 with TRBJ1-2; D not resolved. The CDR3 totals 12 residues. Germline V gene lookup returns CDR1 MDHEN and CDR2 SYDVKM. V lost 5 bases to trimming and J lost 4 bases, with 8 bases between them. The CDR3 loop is CASSPDVYGYTF. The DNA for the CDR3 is TGTGCCAGCAGTCCAGACGTCTATGGCTACACCTTC.

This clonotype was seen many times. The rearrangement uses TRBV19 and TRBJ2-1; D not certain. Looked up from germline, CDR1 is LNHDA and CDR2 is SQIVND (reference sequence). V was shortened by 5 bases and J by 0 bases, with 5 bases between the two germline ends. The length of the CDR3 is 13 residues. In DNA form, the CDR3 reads TGTGCCAGTAGTCCTGTCTCCTACAATGAGCAGTTCTTC. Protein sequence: CASSPVSYNEQFF. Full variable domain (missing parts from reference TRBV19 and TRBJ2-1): DGGITQSPKYLFRKEGQNVTLSCEQNLNHDAMYWYRQDPGQGLRLIYYSQIVNDFQKGDIAEGYSVSREKKESFPLTVTSAQKNPTAFYLCASSPVSYNEQFFGPGTRLTVL.

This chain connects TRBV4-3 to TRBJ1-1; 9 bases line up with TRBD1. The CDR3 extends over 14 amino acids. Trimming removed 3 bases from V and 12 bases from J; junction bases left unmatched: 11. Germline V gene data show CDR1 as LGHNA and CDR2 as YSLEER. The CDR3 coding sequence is TGCGCCAGCAGCCACGCTCTCCGGGACAGGGATACTTTCTTT. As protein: CASSHALRDRDTFF.

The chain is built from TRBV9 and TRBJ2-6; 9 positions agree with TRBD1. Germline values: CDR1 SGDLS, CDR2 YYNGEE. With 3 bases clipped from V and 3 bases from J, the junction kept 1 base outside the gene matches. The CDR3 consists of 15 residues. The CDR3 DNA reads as TGTGCCAGCAGCGACAGGGGGCTTGGGGCCAACGTCCTGACTTTC. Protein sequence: CASSDRGLGANVLTF.

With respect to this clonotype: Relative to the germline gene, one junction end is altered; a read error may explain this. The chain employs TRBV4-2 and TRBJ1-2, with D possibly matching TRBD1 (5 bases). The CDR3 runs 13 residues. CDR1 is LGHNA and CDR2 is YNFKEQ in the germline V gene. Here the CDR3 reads CASSQEWDYGDTF. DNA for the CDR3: TGTGCCAGCAGCCAGGAGTGGGACTATGGCGACACCTTC.

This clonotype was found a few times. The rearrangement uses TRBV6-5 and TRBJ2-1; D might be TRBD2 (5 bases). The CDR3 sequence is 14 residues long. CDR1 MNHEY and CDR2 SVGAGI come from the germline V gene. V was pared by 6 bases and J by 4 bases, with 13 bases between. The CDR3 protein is CASSQVGSYNEQFF. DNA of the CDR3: TGTGCCAGCAGCCAAGTTGGGAGTTACAATGAGCAGTTCTTC.

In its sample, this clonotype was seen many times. CDR3 nucleotide sequence: TGTGCCAGCAGCCCGAGGACAGCCGGCGAGCAGTACTTC. It specifies CASSPRTAGEQYF. The chain has TRBV7-2 and TRBJ2-7; D is perhaps TRBD1 (6 bases). The germline CDR1 and CDR2 sequences are SGHTA and FQGNSA. Trimming took 5 bases from V and 6 from J, leaving 14 bases between them. The CDR3 sequence is 13 residues long.

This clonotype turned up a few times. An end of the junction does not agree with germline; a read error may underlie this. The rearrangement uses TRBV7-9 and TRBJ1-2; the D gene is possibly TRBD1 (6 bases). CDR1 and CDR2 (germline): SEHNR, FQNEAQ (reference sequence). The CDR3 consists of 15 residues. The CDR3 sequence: CASSLGTATNYGDTF. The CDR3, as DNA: TGTGCCAGCAGCTTAGGGACAGCGACTAACTATGGCGACACCTTC.

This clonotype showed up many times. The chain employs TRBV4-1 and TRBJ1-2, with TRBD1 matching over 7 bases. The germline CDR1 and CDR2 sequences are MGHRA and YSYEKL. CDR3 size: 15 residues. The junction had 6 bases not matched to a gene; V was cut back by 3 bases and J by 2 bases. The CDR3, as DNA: TGCGCCAGCAGCCACCAGACAGGGTCGAACTATGGCTACACCTTC. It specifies CASSHQTGSNYGYTF.

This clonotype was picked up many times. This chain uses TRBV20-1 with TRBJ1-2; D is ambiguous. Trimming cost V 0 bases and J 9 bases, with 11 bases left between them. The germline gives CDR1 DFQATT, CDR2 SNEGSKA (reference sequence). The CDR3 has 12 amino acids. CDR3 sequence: CSARDLQGRYTF. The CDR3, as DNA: TGCAGTGCTAGAGACCTCCAAGGACGCTACACCTTC.

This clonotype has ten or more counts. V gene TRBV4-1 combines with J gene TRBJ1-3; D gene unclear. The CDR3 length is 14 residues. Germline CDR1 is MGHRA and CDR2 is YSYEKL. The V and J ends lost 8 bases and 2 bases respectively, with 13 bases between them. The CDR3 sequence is CASGSGSAGNTIYF. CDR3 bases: TGCGCCAGCGGGTCCGGATCAGCTGGAAACACCATATATTTT.

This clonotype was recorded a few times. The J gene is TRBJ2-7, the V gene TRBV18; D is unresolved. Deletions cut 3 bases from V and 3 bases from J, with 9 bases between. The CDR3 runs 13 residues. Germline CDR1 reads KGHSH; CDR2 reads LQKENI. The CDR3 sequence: CASSPSTYYEQYF. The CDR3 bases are TGTGCCAGCTCACCGTCGACATACTACGAGCAGTACTTC.

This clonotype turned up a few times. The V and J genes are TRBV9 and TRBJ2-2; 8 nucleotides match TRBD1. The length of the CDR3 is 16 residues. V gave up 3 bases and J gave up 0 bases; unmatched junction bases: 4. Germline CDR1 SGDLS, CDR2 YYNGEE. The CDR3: CASSATGGTNTGELFF. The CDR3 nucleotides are TGTGCCAGCAGCGCAACAGGGGGGACGAACACCGGGGAGCTGTTTTTT. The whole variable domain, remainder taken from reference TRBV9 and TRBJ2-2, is DSGVTQTPKHLITATGQRVTLRCSPRSGDLSVYWYQQSLDQGLQFLIQYYNGEERAKGNILERFSAQQFPDLHSELNLSSLELGDSALYFCASSATGGTNTGELFFGEGSRLTVL.